This T cell receptor beta chain was sequenced in a study of tissue T cells after allogeneic stem cell transplantation. Study findings and constraints: The patient cohort was small and clinically heterogeneous, with limited sampling depth. Alloreactivity or antigen specificity of tissue TCRs was not determined; some clones might be host cells.

Trimming took 2 bases from V and 0 from J; bases not matched to a gene: 2. The CDR3 totals 15 residues. Germline V CDR1 and CDR2: SGHDT, FRDEAV. A word on this clone: Its antigen is not identified. The genes and germline here are from mouse. The missing CDR3 end, 1 residue past where the read stops, is filled in from the germline J gene.

Libraries were prepared by immunoSEQ multiplex PCR; TCRdb keeps only in-frame clonotypes and omits some of them. Of 15,000 to 20,000 clones listed, less than 85% are singletons. The TCR comes from a female BALB/c mouse in good health. For this mouse line, the MHC haplotype is H2-d. The rearrangement joins TRBV14 to TRBJ2-5; 8 bases agree with TRBD1. Sequenced material: spleen. The chain's CDR3 is CASSLTGVNQDTQYF. CDR3 DNA, as far as it was read: TGTGCCAGCAGTTTGACAGGGGTTAACCAAGACACCCAGTAC.